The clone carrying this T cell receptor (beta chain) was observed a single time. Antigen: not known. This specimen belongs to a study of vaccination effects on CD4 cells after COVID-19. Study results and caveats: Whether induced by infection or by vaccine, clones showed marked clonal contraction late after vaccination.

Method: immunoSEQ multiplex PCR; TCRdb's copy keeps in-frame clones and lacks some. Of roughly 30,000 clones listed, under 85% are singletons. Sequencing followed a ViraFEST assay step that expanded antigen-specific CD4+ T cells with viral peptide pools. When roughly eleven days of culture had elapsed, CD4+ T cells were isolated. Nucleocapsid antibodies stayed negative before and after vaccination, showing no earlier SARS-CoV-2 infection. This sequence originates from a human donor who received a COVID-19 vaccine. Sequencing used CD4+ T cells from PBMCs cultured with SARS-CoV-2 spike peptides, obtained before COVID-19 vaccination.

The CDR3 DNA is TGTGCCAGCAGCGGGAGGAAGGGGGCTAATGAAAAACTGTTTTTT. Its translation: CASSGRKGANEKLFF. The chain carries TRBV3-1 (or the pseudogene TRBV3-2) and TRBJ1-4, with a possible D match to TRBD1 (6 bases). V was pared by 5 bases and J by 3 bases, with 13 bases between. Germline-derived CDR1 and CDR2 are LGHDT and YNNKEL (reference sequence). The CDR3 length is 15 residues.